This TCR beta chain was observed in a study of blood T cell repertoires in COVID-19 (dated by TCRdb to 2020 to 2022). Background on the whole study: Samples covering the acute and convalescent phases of COVID-19 were provided by collaborators in the United States, Italy and Spain. Where available, HLA class I and class II types were taken from metadata supplied by the sample provider and were not determined by assay-based typing. A freely available public database, intended as a resource for researchers studying the immune response to SARS-CoV-2, is where the repertoires were released. The samples were drawn from two sources: the first 160 participants of the ongoing ImmuneRACE study, and over 950 subjects contributed by 6 global collaborators. A de-identified subject ID, COVID-19 status, age in years and sex were almost always included in the sample metadata. The material from the prospective study consisted of cDNA or gDNA derived from T cells, B-cell-depleted T cells, or PBMCs. The dataset comprised deeply sampled blood TCRbeta repertoires from subjects exposed to, actively infected with, or recovered from COVID-19.

The immunoSEQ Assay, a bias-controlled multiplex PCR, was used to amplify TCRbeta CDR3 regions from genomic DNA. Per the original workflow: The number of nucleated cells in each sample was estimated from the amplification of reference gene primers within the assay. Sequence reads were collapsed and filtered to measure the absolute abundance of every unique TCRbeta CDR3 rearrangement. For each sample, productive Simpson clonality was calculated as the square root of Simpson's diversity index over productive rearrangements. TCRdb holds this immuneACCESS table with in-frame rearrangements only. Some clones are missing; in checked studies, unresolved V genes explain under half, and the rest has no known cause. V, J and clone size were drawn from that table, and D and trimming were deduced from the DNA. This sample gives approximately 150,000 clones in total; under 85% of them show up just once. The biggest ten clones account for around 8.7% of the sample.

Regarding this clone: The antigen this receptor binds is unknown. It has no much larger one-base neighbor in the sample; base qualities were not kept.

CDR1 and CDR2 are read off the germline V gene as MDHEN and SYDVKM. Measured from the cysteine to the phenylalanine, the CDR3 is 15 residues long. Of the read, only the CDR3 DNA is kept; its 45 bases are in frame from base 1. Deletion took 8 bases off V and 7 bases off J, with a span of 21 bases between the germline ends. The collaborating institutions used their own protocols to collect whole blood in K2EDTA tubes. For TCRbeta analysis, collaborator samples were shipped as frozen whole blood, as isolated PBMCs, or as DNA extracted from either sample type. Findings and caveats that apply to the study as a whole: The amount of clinical and demographic metadata varied by source and participant and was provided uncurated.

The TCR sequence derives from a man aged 50 to 60 with active or convalescent COVID-19. The sequencing sample was made of peripheral blood. The chain was built from TRBV28 and TRBJ1-5, with a tentative D gene TRBD1 over 5 matching bases. In nucleotides, the sequence is TGTGCCAGCCTAGACAGCCCCCCACAATACCAGCCCCAGCATTTT. This translates into CASLDSPPQYQPQHF.